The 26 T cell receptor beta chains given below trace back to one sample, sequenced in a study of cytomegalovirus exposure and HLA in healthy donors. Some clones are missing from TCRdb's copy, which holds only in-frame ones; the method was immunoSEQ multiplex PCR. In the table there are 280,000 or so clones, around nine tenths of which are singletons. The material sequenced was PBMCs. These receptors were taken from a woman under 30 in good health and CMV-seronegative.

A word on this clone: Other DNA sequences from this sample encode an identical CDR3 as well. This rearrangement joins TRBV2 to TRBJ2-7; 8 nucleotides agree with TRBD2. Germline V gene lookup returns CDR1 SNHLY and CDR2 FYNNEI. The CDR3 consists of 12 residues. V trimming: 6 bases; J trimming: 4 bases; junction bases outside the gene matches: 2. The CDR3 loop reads CASRSGSYEQYF. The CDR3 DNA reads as TGTGCCAGCAGAAGCGGGAGTTACGAGCAGTACTTC. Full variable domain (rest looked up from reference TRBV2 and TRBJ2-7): EPEVTQTPSHQVTQMGQEVILRCVPISNHLYFYWYRQILGQKVEFLVSFYNNEISEKSEIFDDQFSVERPDGSNFTLKIRSTKLEDSAMYFCASRSGSYEQYFGPGTRLTVT.

The CDR3: CASSYGSVGGYTF. For the CDR3, the DNA is TGTGCCAGCAGTTACGGCAGCGTGGGTGGCTACACCTTC. This chain uses TRBV6-5 with TRBJ1-2; D not resolved. Germline-derived CDR1 and CDR2 are MNHEY and SVGAGI. The V gene lost 2 bases and the J gene lost 7 bases, with 11 bases spanning the gap. The CDR3 has 13 amino acids.

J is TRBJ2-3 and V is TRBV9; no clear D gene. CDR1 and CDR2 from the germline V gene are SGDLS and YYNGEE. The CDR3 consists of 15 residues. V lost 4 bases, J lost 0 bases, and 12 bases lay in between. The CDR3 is CASSPSRVSTDTQYF. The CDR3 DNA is TGTGCCAGCAGCCCCTCAAGAGTTAGCACAGATACGCAGTATTTT.

The CDR3 spells CASSVGSGIASTDTQYF. CDR3 bases: TGTGCCAGCAGCGTAGGTAGCGGAATAGCTAGCACAGATACGCAGTATTTT. This chain links TRBV9 with TRBJ2-3; D may be TRBD2 (6 bases). Looked up from germline, CDR1 is SGDLS and CDR2 is YYNGEE. The CDR3 consists of 17 residues. Trimming shortened V by 0 bases and J by 0 bases, and 14 bases separated the two germline ends.

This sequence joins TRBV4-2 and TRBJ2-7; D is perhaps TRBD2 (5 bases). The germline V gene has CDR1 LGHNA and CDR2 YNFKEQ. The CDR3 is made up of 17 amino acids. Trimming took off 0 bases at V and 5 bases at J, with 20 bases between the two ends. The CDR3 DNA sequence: TGTGCCAGCAGCCAAGAAGGTACCCCAATAGGAGGCGACGAGCAGTACTTC. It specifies CASSQEGTPIGGDEQYF.

CDR3 in amino acids: CASRLQGGAGELFF. As DNA, the CDR3 is TGTGCCAGCAGGTTACAGGGAGGGGCCGGGGAGCTGTTTTTT. The J gene is TRBJ2-2, the V gene TRBV28; TRBD2 might be the D (7 bases). V lost 6 bases, J lost 6 bases, and 14 bases lay in between. Germline V gene sequence: CDR1 MDHEN, CDR2 SYDVKM. This CDR3 is 14 amino acids long.

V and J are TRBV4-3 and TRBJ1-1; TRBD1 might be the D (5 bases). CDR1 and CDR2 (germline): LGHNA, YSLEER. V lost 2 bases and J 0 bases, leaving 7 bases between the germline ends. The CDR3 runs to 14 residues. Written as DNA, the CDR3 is TGCGCCAGCAGCCAAATGACAGTGAACACTGAAGCTTTCTTT. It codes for CASSQMTVNTEAFF.

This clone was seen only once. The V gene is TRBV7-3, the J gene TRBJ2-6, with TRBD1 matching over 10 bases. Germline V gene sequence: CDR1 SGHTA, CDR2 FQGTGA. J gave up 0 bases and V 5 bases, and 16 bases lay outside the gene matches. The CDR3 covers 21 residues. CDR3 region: CASSPKGVLGQGVSGANVLTF. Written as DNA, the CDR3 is TGTGCCAGCAGCCCCAAGGGGGTACTCGGACAGGGGGTCTCTGGGGCCAACGTCCTGACTTTC.

This CDR3 reads CASSVRDRGNNSPLHF. CDR3 in DNA: TGTGCCAGCAGCGTCCGGGACAGGGGGAACAATTCACCCCTCCACTTT. The chain recombines TRBV5-4 with TRBJ1-6; 11 positions match TRBD1. The CDR3 length is 16 residues. Germline V gene sequence: CDR1 SGHNT, CDR2 YYREEE (reference sequence). V lost 4 bases, J lost 7 bases, and 7 bases stayed unmatched.

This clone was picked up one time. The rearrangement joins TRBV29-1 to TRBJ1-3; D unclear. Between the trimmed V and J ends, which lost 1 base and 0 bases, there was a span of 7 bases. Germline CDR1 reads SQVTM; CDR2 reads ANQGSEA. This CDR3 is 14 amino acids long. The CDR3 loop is CSVEVRGSGNTIYF. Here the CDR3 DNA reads TGCAGCGTTGAAGTCCGGGGCTCTGGAAACACCATATATTTT.

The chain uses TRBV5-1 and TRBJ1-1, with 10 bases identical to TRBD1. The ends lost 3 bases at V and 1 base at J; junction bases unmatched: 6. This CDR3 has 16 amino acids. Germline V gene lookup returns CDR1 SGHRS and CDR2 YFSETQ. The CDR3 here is CASSSRQGAANTEAFF. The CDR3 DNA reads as TGCGCCAGCAGCTCACGACAGGGGGCGGCGAACACTGAAGCTTTCTTT.

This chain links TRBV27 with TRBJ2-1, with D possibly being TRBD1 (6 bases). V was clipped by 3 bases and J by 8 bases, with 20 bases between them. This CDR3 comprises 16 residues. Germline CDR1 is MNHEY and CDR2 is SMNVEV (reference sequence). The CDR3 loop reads CASSFVFGRGNDEQFF. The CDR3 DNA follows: TGTGCCAGCAGTTTCGTATTTGGCAGGGGTAACGATGAGCAGTTCTTC.

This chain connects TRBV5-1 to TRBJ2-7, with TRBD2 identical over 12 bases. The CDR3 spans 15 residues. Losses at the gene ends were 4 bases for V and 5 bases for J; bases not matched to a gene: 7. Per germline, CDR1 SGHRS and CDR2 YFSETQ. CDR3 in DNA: TGCGCCAGCAGCGTGACTAGCGGGAGCGGAAACGAGCAGTACTTC. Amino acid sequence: CASSVTSGSGNEQYF.

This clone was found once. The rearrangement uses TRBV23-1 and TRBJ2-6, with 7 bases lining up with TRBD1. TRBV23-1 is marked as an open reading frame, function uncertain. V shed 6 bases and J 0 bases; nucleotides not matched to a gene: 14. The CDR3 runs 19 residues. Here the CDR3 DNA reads TGCGCCAGCAGCCCTGTCCTCCGGGACAGTTTCTCTGGGGCCAACGTCCTGACTTTC. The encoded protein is CASSPVLRDSFSGANVLTF.

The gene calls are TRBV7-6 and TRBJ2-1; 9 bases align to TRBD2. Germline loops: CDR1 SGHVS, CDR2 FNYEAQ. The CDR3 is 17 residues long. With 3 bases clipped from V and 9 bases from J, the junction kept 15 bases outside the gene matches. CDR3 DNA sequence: TGTGCCAGCAGCTTGAAGAGGACTAGCGAGTTTTTCGGTGAGCAGTTCTTC. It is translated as CASSLKRTSEFFGEQFF.

The CDR3 DNA sequence: TGCGCCAGCAGCTCGGGACAGGGCCAAAACATTCAGTACTTC. This codes for CASSSGQGQNIQYF. The rearrangement links TRBV5-1 to TRBJ2-4, with 9 nucleotides matching TRBD1. The CDR3 contains 14 residues. Germline loops: CDR1 SGHRS, CDR2 YFSETQ. Trimming removed 3 bases from V and 5 bases from J; junction bases left unmatched: 3. Drawing the rest from reference TRBV5-1 and TRBJ2-4, the complete variable domain is KAGVTQTPRYLIKTRGQQVTLSCSPISGHRSVSWYQQTPGQGLQFLFEYFSETQRNKGNFPGRFSGRQFSNSRSEMNVSTLELGDSALYLCASSSGQGQNIQYFGAGTRLSVL.

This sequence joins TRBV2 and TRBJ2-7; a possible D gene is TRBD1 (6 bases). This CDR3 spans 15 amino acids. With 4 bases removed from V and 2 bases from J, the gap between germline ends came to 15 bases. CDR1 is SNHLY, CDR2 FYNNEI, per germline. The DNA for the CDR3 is TGTGCCAGCAGTGTCATTCTGGACAGCGCCTACGAGCAGTACTTC. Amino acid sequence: CASSVILDSAYEQYF.

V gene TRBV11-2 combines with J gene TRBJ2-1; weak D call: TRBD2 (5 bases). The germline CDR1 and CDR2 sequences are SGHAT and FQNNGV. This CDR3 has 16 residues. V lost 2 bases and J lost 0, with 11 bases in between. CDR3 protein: CASSLYVGSSYNEQFF. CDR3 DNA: TGTGCCAGCAGCTTATACGTGGGGAGCTCCTACAATGAGCAGTTCTTC. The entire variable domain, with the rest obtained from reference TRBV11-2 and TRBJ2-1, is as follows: EAGVAQSPRYKIIEKRQSVAFWCNPISGHATLYWYQQILGQGPKLLIQFQNNGVVDDSQLPKDRFSAERLKGVDSTLKIQPAKLEDSAVYLCASSLYVGSSYNEQFFGPGTRLTVL.

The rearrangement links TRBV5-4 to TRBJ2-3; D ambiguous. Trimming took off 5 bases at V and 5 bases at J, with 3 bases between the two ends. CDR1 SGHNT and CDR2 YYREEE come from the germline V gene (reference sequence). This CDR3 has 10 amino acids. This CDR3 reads CASRRDTQYF. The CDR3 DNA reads TGTGCCAGCAGGCGAGATACGCAGTATTTT.

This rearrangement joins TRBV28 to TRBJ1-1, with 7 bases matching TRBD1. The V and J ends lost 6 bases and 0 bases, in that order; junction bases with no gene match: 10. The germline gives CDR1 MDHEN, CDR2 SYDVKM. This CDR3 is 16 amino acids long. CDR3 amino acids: CASSSRGQPLNTEAFF. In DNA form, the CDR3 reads TGTGCCAGCAGCAGCCGGGGACAGCCGCTGAACACTGAAGCTTTCTTT. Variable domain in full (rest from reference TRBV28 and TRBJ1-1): DVKVTQSSRYLVKRTGEKVFLECVQDMDHENMFWYRQDPGLGLRLIYFSYDVKMKEKGDIPEGYSVSREKKERFSLILESASTNQTSMYLCASSSRGQPLNTEAFFGQGTRLTVV.

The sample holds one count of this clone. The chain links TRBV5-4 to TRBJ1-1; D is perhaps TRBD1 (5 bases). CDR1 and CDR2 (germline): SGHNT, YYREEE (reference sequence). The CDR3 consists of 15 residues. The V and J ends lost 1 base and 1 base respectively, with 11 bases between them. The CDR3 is CASSLFPGSNTEAFF. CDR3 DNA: TGTGCCAGCAGCTTGTTCCCAGGGTCGAACACTGAAGCTTTCTTT.

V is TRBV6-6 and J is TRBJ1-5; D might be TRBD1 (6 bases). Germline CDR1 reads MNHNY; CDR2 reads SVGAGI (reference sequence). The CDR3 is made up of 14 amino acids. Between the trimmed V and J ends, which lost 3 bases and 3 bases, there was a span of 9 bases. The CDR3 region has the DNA TGTGCCAGCAGTTATCAGGGGCTCAATCAGCCCCAGCATTTT. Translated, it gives CASSYQGLNQPQHF.

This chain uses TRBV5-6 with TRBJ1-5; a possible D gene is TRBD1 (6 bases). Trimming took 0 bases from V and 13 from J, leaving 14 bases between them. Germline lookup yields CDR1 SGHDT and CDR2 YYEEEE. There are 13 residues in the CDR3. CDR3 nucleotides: TGTGCCAGCAGCTTGGGTTTTGGGGACACACAGCATTTT. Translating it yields CASSLGFGDTQHF.

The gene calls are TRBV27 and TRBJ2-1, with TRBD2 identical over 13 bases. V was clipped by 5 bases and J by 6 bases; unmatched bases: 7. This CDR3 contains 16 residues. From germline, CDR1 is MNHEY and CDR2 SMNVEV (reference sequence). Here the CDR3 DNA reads TGTGCCAGCAGTCCACCGGGACTAGCGGGACGCAATGAGCAGTTCTTC. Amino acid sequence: CASSPPGLAGRNEQFF.

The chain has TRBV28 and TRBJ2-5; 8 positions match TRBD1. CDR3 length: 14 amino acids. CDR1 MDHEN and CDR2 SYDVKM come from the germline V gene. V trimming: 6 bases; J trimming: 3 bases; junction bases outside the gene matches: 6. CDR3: CASSPQDREETQYF. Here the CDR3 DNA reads TGTGCCAGCAGCCCCCAGGACAGGGAAGAGACCCAGTACTTC.

The CDR3 coding sequence is TGTGCCAGCAGTCACCATTCCTACGACGAGCAGTACTTC. It is translated as CASSHHSYDEQYF. The chain uses TRBV27 and TRBJ2-7, with unresolved D. The CDR3 runs to 13 residues. Trimming left V 5 bases short and J 5 bases short, with 13 bases between. Per germline, CDR1 MNHEY and CDR2 SMNVEV (reference sequence).